These T cell receptor beta chains were read from a single sample in a study of response to subunit inactivated influenza vaccine. MiXCR, applied by TCRdb to the RT-PCR reads, yields one record per CDR3 protein. The repertoire holds over 300,000 distinct CDR3 sequences, with 21% as singletons. Sample: PBMCs from blood, taken less than 22 months after vaccination. Receptors originate from a man aged 50-75 years who received an inactivated influenza vaccine. Each CDR3 is given with its conserved first and last residue. Fields, in order: clone size, D gene, J gene, V gene, CDR3 protein, CDR3 DNA. A D gene is named only where the DNA matches it firmly. The size entry is marked missing in some rows and otherwise reads once, few, many or a size class.

>.|.|TRBJ1-1|TRBV28
CASSLATGPGDTEAFF
TGTGCCAGCAGTCTAGCCACAGGGCCCGGGGACACTGAAGCTTTCTTT
>many|.|TRBJ2-3|TRBV27
CASSLGYTDTQYF
TGTGCCAGCAGTTTAGGGTACACAGATACGCAGTATTTT
>.|.|TRBJ1-2|TRBV7-2
CASSLGEPNYGYTF
TGTGCCAGCAGCTTAGGGGAGCCTAACTATGGCTACACCTTC
>.|TRBD1|TRBJ2-6|TRBV12-3/TRBV12-4
CASRTGSLGANVLTF
TGTGCCAGCAGGACAGGGAGTTTGGGGGCCAACGTCCTGACTTTC
>.|TRBD1|TRBJ2-7|TRBV15
CATSRGTQGNKQYF
TGTGCCACCAGCAGAGGGACACAGGGGAATAAGCAGTACTTC
>many|TRBD1|TRBJ2-1|TRBV6-5
CASSLTGPYNEQFF
TGTGCCAGCAGTTTGACAGGGCCCTACAATGAGCAGTTCTTC
>.|TRBD1|TRBJ2-7|TRBV10-3
CAISGGTGGQRTPRGQYF
TGTGCCATCAGTGGAGGGACAGGGGGTCAACGGACCCCACGCGGGCAGTACTTC
>.|TRBD2|TRBJ2-2|TRBV28
CASSPPMGGTGELFF
TGTGCCAGCAGTCCACCTATGGGAGGGACCGGGGAGCTGTTTTTT
>many|TRBD1|TRBJ1-2|TRBV29-1
CSVVSQGANGYTF
TGCAGCGTTGTTTCACAGGGGGCAAATGGCTACACCTTC
>.|.|TRBJ2-2|TRBV12-5
CASGLLGGELFF
TGTGCTAGTGGTTTGCTCGGCGGGGAGCTGTTTTTT